The source of this T cell receptor (beta chain) is a study of T-cell reconstitution after alpha-beta-depleted transplantation in children. As concerns this clonotype: The antigen is not known.

The library targeted TCRbeta and was prepared with unique molecular identifiers. A single record per CDR3 protein comes from TCRdb applying MiXCR to the PCR reads. The sample holds a few hundred thousand distinct CDR3 sequences, roughly 13% seen once. CDR3 size: 17 residues. The J segment lost 4 bases and the V segment lost 3 bases, leaving 15 bases of the junction unmatched. Germline-derived CDR1 and CDR2 are DFQATT and SNEGSKA (reference sequence). Overall study results and limits: A year had passed since transplant, and T-cell counts and diversity by then came mostly from newly produced T cells. Alpha-beta T cells present about two months after transplant were reported to originate from several hundred expanded graft clones.

The chain is built from TRBV20-1 and TRBJ2-5, with TRBD1 matching 9 bases. The clonotype originates from a male patient under 18 who had a stem cell transplant for acute myeloid leukemia, so the T cells may come from the graft donor. The specimen was PBMCs, mostly from graft donor cells, collected 360 days after TCRalphabeta/CD19-depleted stem cell transplant. The CDR3 DNA sequence: TGCAGTGCTAGTGCGGACAGGGGCCTCATCGTGGGAGAGACCCAGTACTTC. Amino acids: CSASADRGLIVGETQYF.